The 18 T cell receptor beta chains given below trace back to one sample, sequenced in a study of OX40 agonist ivuxolimab in advanced cancers. Measured with immunoSEQ multiplex PCR; TCRdb has only the in-frame clones, and not every one. This table has 77,000 or so clones, nearly 95% appearing once. Sequences were derived from CD4+ or CD8+ T cells sorted from blood, sampled in a trial of the OX40 agonist ivuxolimab. The receptors come from an adult with an advanced solid tumor such as melanoma, head and neck, liver or kidney cancer.

The chain uses TRBV29-1 and TRBJ1-2; 10 bases are a match to TRBD1. This CDR3 contains 15 residues. V was clipped by 7 bases and J by 4 bases; unmatched bases: 12. Per germline, CDR1 SQVTM and CDR2 ANQGSEA. The CDR3 bases are TGCAGCGCTACCCCCGGACAGGGGGAGGCCTATGGCTACACCTTC. This sequence encodes CSATPGQGEAYGYTF. The full variable domain, with the rest looked up from reference TRBV29-1 and TRBJ1-2, is SAVISQKPSRDICQRGTSLTIQCQVDSQVTMMFWYRQQPGQSLTLIATANQGSEATYESGFVIDKFPISRPNLTFSTLTVSNMSPEDSSIYLCSATPGQGEAYGYTFGSGTRLTVV.

The chain joins TRBV4-3 to TRBJ2-7, with TRBD1 matching over 7 bases. This CDR3 is 17 amino acids long. The germline V gene encodes CDR1 LGHNA and CDR2 YSLEER. V lost 1 base, J lost 2 bases, and 11 bases stayed unmatched. The CDR3 DNA is TGCGCCAGCAGCCAAGGGTCCCCCGGGACAGCAGCCTACGAGCAGTACTTC. Its translation: CASSQGSPGTAAYEQYF.

This clone came up once. The chain couples TRBV29-1 to TRBJ2-7; 10 bases fit TRBD1. J was trimmed by 4 bases and V by 3 bases; bases with no gene match: 9. Germline V gene sequence: CDR1 SQVTM, CDR2 ANQGSEA. This CDR3 comprises 15 residues. CDR3 protein: CSVDGGQGNRYEQYF. For the CDR3, the DNA is TGCAGCGTTGATGGGGGACAGGGGAATAGATACGAGCAGTACTTC.

For this clone: The same CDR3 can be traced to other DNA sequences in this sample. V usage is TRBV6-5 and J usage is TRBJ1-5; no firm D call. The CDR3 totals 13 residues. Looked up from germline, CDR1 is MNHEY and CDR2 is SVGAGI. V dropped 2 bases and J dropped 0 bases, with 2 bases sitting between them. The CDR3 spells CASSYGSNQPQHF. Written as DNA, the CDR3 is TGTGCCAGCAGTTACGGTAGCAATCAGCCCCAGCATTTT.

The rearrangement uses TRBV4-3 and TRBJ1-5; no clear D gene. The CDR3 has 15 residues. Deletions cut 0 bases from V and 0 bases from J, with 6 bases between. CDR1 is LGHNA and CDR2 is YSLEER in the germline V gene. CDR3: CASSQEQYSNQPQHF. DNA for the CDR3: TGCGCCAGCAGCCAAGAACAGTATAGCAATCAGCCCCAGCATTTT.

The J gene is TRBJ2-7, the V gene TRBV19, with a possible D match to TRBD1 (6 bases). Germline V lookup: CDR1 LNHDA, CDR2 SQIVND (reference sequence). This CDR3 is 15 amino acids long. Trimming cost V 3 bases and J 0 bases, with 12 bases left between them. Here the CDR3 DNA reads TGTGCCAGTAGTATGACAGGCATAAGCTCCTACGAGCAGTACTTC. Residues: CASSMTGISSYEQYF.

This chain connects TRBV15 to TRBJ2-2; D may be TRBD2 (5 bases). Trimming pared 0 bases from V and 4 bases from J, leaving 9 bases between. The CDR3 totals 15 residues. Germline V lookup: CDR1 LNHNV, CDR2 YYDKDF (reference sequence). CDR3 residues: CATSRDSRGTGELFF. CDR3 sequence (DNA): TGTGCCACCAGCAGAGATAGTCGGGGCACCGGGGAGCTGTTTTTT.

This rearrangement joins TRBV6-5 to TRBJ1-2, with 7 bases aligning to TRBD1. The CDR3 is 15 amino acids. Germline assignment: CDR1 MNHEY and CDR2 SVGAGI. Germline trimming cut 6 bases from V and 0 bases from J; bases unmatched to any gene: 7. CDR3 loop: CASREQGLPNYGYTF. The CDR3 coding sequence is TGTGCCAGCAGGGAACAGGGGTTGCCTAACTATGGCTACACCTTC.

The V and J genes are TRBV5-5 and TRBJ2-7, with 9 bases identical to TRBD1. This CDR3 spans 13 amino acids. J lost 5 bases, V lost 4 bases, and 4 bases had no gene match. The germline gives CDR1 SGHKS, CDR2 YYEKEE (reference sequence). CDR3 nucleotide sequence: TGTGCCAGCAGCCTGGACAGGGGACACGAGCAGTACTTC. Amino acids: CASSLDRGHEQYF.

This chain links TRBV25-1 with TRBJ1-1; D is unclear. V was clipped by 8 bases and J by 4 bases, with 11 bases between them. This CDR3 is built from 12 residues. CDR1 is MGHDK and CDR2 is SYGVNS in the germline V gene. The CDR3 DNA follows: TGTGCCAGCTCGACGGGCGTCACTGAAGCTTTCTTT. As protein: CASSTGVTEAFF.

The V gene is TRBV19, the J gene TRBJ2-1; D call uncertain. With 1 base removed from V and 4 bases from J, the gap between germline ends came to 11 bases. Germline V CDR1 and CDR2: LNHDA, SQIVND (reference sequence). CDR3 length equals 15 residues. DNA for the CDR3: TGTGCCAGTAGTATAGGTCGACTCCCATACAATGAGCAGTTCTTC. It translates to CASSIGRLPYNEQFF.

The V gene is TRBV29-1, the J gene TRBJ2-1, with no clear D. This CDR3 region has 12 residues. Germline CDR1 is SQVTM and CDR2 is ANQGSEA. Trimming removed 2 bases at V and 5 bases at J, with 7 bases between. CDR3 DNA: TGCAGCGTTGAATGGCGAGACAATGAGCAGTTCTTC. This sequence encodes CSVEWRDNEQFF.

About this clone: Its ends do not fully match the called genes, so a read error is possible. V is TRBV7-7 and J is TRBJ2-1; 8 nucleotides agree with TRBD1. Per the germline V gene, CDR1 is SSHAT and CDR2 is FNYEAQ (reference sequence). The CDR3 loop spans 17 amino acids. CDR3 in amino acids: CASSRDSRGPNYNEQFF. The CDR3 nucleotides are TGTGCTAGCAGCCGAGACAGCAGGGGGCCTAACTACAATGAGCAGTTCTTC.

V usage is TRBV6-5 and J usage is TRBJ2-3, with D hard to call. Germline V lookup: CDR1 MNHEY, CDR2 SVGAGI. Trimming cost V 4 bases and J 6 bases, with 8 bases left between them. The CDR3 spans 12 residues. The CDR3 protein is CASSSRADTQYF. In DNA form, the CDR3 reads TGTGCCAGCAGTTCCCGGGCGGATACGCAGTATTTT.

V gene TRBV25-1 combines with J gene TRBJ2-7, with 7 positions matching TRBD1. The J segment lost 4 bases and the V segment lost 10 bases, leaving 22 bases of the junction unmatched. This CDR3 contains 17 residues. CDR1 and CDR2 (germline): MGHDK, SYGVNS. Written as DNA, the CDR3 is TGTGCCACCCTCGGGACAGAACCCCTTGGGCGTGGGTACGAGCAGTACTTC. Translating it yields CATLGTEPLGRGYEQYF.

Written as DNA, the CDR3 is TGCGCCAGCAGCCAAGTGGAGTTGGACATTTATGGCTACACCTTC. It is translated as CASSQVELDIYGYTF. The chain carries TRBV4-1 and TRBJ1-2; D might be TRBD1 (5 bases). V lost 1 base and J lost 5, with 14 bases in between. CDR3 size: 15 residues. CDR1 and CDR2 from the germline V gene are MGHRA and YSYEKL.

The chain uses TRBV9 and TRBJ1-3, with TRBD1 matching over 9 bases. The V segment lost 6 bases and the J segment 4 bases; nucleotides outside the gene matches: 8. The germline V gene has CDR1 SGDLS and CDR2 YYNGEE. This CDR3 contains 15 residues. CDR3 sequence: CASTGGQGSGNTIYF. The DNA of the CDR3 is TGTGCCAGCACCGGGGGACAGGGATCGGGAAACACCATATATTTT.

The chain links TRBV9 to TRBJ2-3, with 7 bases matching TRBD2. The CDR3 sequence is 16 residues long. Germline-derived CDR1 and CDR2 are SGDLS and YYNGEE. Unmatched junction bases numbered 7, after V lost 0 bases and J lost 3 bases. CDR3 in amino acids: CASSVDGGGRTDTQYF. DNA for the CDR3: TGTGCCAGCAGCGTAGATGGCGGGGGAAGGACAGATACGCAGTATTTT.